This T cell receptor beta chain is drawn from a study of T cell clonality in common variable immunodeficiency. Overall study findings and caveats: CVID subjects showed higher TCRbeta clonality than healthy controls. Fewer deletions and N-nucleotide insertions were reportedly seen in common variable immunodeficiency TCR beta sequences. CVID subjects shared fewer TCRbeta clones than healthy controls did.

Points on this clone: Its specificity is unknown. Coverage ceases 3 residues before the CDR3 finishes, and the germline J gene fills in the end.

Sequencing used immunoSEQ multiplex PCR; TCRdb keeps in-frame clones, though not all of them. The sample holds approximately 51,000 clones, and no clone turns up only once. Germline V gives CDR1 SGHRS, CDR2 YFSETQ. This CDR3 has 12 amino acids. Sequenced input: peripheral blood mononuclear cells. The chain carries TRBV5-1 and TRBJ1-1; a weak D match, TRBD1 (5 bases). This TCR came from a person aged 18 to 69 in good health. This CDR3 reads CASSPVGGEAFF. The covered CDR3 bases are TGCGCCAGCAGCCCCGTCGGGGGAGAG.